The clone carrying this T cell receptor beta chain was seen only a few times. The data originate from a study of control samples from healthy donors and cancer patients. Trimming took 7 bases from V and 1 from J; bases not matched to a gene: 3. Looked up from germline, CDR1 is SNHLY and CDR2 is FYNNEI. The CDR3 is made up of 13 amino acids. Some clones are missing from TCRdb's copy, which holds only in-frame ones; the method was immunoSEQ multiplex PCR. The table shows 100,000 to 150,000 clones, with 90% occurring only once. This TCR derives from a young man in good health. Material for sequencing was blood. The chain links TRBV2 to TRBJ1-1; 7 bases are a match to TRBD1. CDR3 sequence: CASNNRGNTEAFF. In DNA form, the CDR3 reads TGTGCCAGCAACAACAGGGGGAACACTGAAGCTTTCTTT.